This T cell receptor beta chain originates from a study of cytomegalovirus exposure and HLA in healthy donors. CDR1 PRHDT and CDR2 FYEKMQ come from the germline V gene (reference sequence). Trimming cost V 0 bases and J 8 bases, with 4 bases left between them. The CDR3 loop spans 12 amino acids. In the case of this clone: Its antigen remains unknown.

Overall study results and limits: Presence/absence analyses assumed roughly uniform sequencing depth across donors. Researchers left out some V segments, among them TRBV6-2 and TRBV6-3, as indistinguishable.

It was with 60 Vbeta and 13 Jbeta primers that the PCR ran. TCRdb keeps only in-frame clones here, not all; method: immunoSEQ multiplex PCR. The sample contains 80,000 to 130,000 clones, around 84% of which appear only once. Sequences were obtained from PBMCs. This chain connects TRBV13 to TRBJ1-4; no reliable D call. The source of this sequence is a woman aged 18-29 years in good health and CMV-seronegative. The CDR3 DNA reads as TGTGCCAGCAGCTTAGGCCGGGAAAAACTGTTTTTT. Residues: CASSLGREKLFF. Drawing the rest from reference TRBV13 and TRBJ1-4, the complete variable domain is AAGVIQSPRHLIKEKRETATLKCYPIPRHDTVYWYQQGPGQDPQFLISFYEKMQSDKGSIPDRFSAQQFSDYHSELNMSSLELGDSALYFCASSLGREKLFFGSGTQLSVL.